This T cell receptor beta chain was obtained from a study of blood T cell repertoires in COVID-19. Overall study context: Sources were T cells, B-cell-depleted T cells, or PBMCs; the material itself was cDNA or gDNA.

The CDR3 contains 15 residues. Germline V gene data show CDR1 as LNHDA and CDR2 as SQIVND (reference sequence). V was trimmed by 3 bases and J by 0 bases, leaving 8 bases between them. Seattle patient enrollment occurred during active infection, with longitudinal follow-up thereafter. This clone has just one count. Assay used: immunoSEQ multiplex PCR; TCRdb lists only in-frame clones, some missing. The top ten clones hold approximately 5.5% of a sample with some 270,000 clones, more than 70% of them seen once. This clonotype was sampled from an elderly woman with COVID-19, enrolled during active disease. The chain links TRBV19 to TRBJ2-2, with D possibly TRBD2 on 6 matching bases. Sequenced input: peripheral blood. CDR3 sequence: CASSMGGANTGELFF. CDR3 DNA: TGTGCCAGTAGTATGGGGGGAGCGAACACCGGGGAGCTGTTTTTT.